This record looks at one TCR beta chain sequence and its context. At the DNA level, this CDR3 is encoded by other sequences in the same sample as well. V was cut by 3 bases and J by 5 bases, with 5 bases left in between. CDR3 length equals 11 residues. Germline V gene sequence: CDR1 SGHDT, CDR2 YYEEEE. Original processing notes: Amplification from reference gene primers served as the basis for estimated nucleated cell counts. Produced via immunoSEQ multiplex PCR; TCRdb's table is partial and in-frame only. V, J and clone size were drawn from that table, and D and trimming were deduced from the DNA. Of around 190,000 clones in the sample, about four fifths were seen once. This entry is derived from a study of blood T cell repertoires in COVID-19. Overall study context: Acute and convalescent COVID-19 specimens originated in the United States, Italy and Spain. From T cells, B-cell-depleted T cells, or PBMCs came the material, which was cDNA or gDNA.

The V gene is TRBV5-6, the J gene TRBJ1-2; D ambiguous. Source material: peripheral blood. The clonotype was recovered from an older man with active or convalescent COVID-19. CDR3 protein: CASSSYYGYTF. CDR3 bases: TGTGCCAGCAGCTCTTATTATGGCTACACCTTC.